The entry below describes one TCR beta chain. The antigen is undetermined. The data stem from a study of cytomegalovirus exposure and HLA in healthy donors. The PCR contained 60 Vbeta and 13 Jbeta primers. TCRdb's copy holds only in-frame clones and misses some; the assay was immunoSEQ multiplex PCR. The table has about 52,000 clones, about three quarters seen once. Study-wide findings and caveats: Several of the most significant clusters appeared linked to common viral pathogens, based on a later analysis. A later analysis, which compared TCR beta chains of equal frequency, found the HLA-associated ones more clonally expanded. Many donors carried some public TCRs, although rarity characterized most TCR sequences. Later analysis identified a missense DCLRE1C variant that was linked to TCR beta V- and J-gene trimming.

V was clipped by 11 bases and J by 4 bases, with 15 bases between them. CDR3 size: 13 residues. The germline CDR1 and CDR2 sequences are SEHNR and FQNEAQ (reference sequence). Specimen: PBMCs. V usage is TRBV7-9 and J usage is TRBJ1-5; possibly TRBD1 for D (5 bases). The TCR was taken from a man aged 18 to 29 in good health and CMV-seronegative. For the CDR3, the DNA is TGTGCCTCAACCGGGGGGGGGAATCAGCCCCAGCATTTT. Protein sequence: CASTGGGNQPQHF.